The 26 T cell receptor beta chains in this list originate from one sample, sequenced in a study of OX40 agonist ivuxolimab in advanced cancers. Data came from immunoSEQ multiplex PCR; TCRdb stores just in-frame clones and leaves some out. Among about 60,000 clones listed, around 88% were seen once. The sequenced sample was CD4+ or CD8+ T cells sorted from blood, obtained in a trial of the OX40 agonist ivuxolimab. Every receptor here comes from an adult with an advanced solid tumor such as melanoma, head and neck, liver or kidney cancer.

This clone was seen a few times. The chain employs TRBV4-1 and TRBJ2-1; D gene unclear. The CDR3 sequence is 15 residues long. V lost 3 bases, J lost 8 bases, and 17 bases lay in between. The germline CDR1 and CDR2 sequences are MGHRA and YSYEKL. CDR3 DNA: TGCGCCAGCAGCCAGTACATGGGTAATCGTCATGAGCAGTTCTTC. It is translated as CASSQYMGNRHEQFF.

The chain links TRBV11-3 to TRBJ2-7; tentatively, D is TRBD1 or TRBD2 (5 bases each). Trimming removed 1 base at V and 3 bases at J, with 10 bases between. Germline CDR1 SGHNT, CDR2 YENEEA. The CDR3 runs 14 residues. The CDR3 loop reads CASSLGDGGYEQYF. CDR3 bases: TGTGCCAGCAGCTTAGGGGACGGAGGCTACGAGCAGTACTTC.

This CDR3 reads CASSVGLVIDTQYF. DNA for the CDR3: TGTGCCAGCAGCGTAGGACTAGTGATAGATACGCAGTATTTT. This chain uses TRBV9 with TRBJ2-3; tentative D call: TRBD2 (6 bases). The germline V gene has CDR1 SGDLS and CDR2 YYNGEE. Trimming shortened V by 0 bases and J by 5 bases, and 10 bases separated the two germline ends. The CDR3 length is 14 residues.

The chain couples TRBV6-1 to TRBJ2-7; D uncertain. The CDR3 is 13 residues long. V was shortened by 3 bases and J by 5 bases, with 11 bases between the two germline ends. Germline CDR1 MNHNS, CDR2 SASEGT. Here the CDR3 reads CASSDWSGNEQYF. The CDR3 DNA follows: TGTGCCAGCAGTGATTGGTCTGGTAACGAGCAGTACTTC.

The chain is built from TRBV11-2 and TRBJ1-1, with D tentatively TRBD1 (5 bases). Trimming shortened V by 7 bases and J by 5 bases, and 14 bases separated the two germline ends. The CDR3 runs 13 residues. The germline V gene has CDR1 SGHAT and CDR2 FQNNGV. The CDR3 region has the DNA TGTGCCAGCATCATGGGGGGGAGTACTGAAGCTTTCTTT. It translates to CASIMGGSTEAFF.

This CDR3 is CASSGGGVNEQFF. In DNA form, the CDR3 reads TGTGCCAGTAGTGGCGGGGGGGTCAATGAGCAGTTCTTC. The chain links TRBV19 to TRBJ2-1, with 9 nucleotides matching TRBD2. The germline V gene has CDR1 LNHDA and CDR2 SQIVND (reference sequence). V was pared by 5 bases and J by 6 bases, with 2 bases of the junction left unmatched. This CDR3 has 13 residues.

J is TRBJ1-1 and V is TRBV18; TRBD1 agrees at 9 bases. This CDR3 has 17 residues. Trimming cost V 3 bases and J 0 bases; bases outside gene matches: 8. CDR1 is KGHSH, CDR2 LQKENI, per germline. The CDR3 sequence: CASSPGQGVALNTEAFF. CDR3 nucleotides: TGTGCCAGCTCACCGGGACAGGGAGTGGCTTTGAACACTGAAGCTTTCTTT.

A few counts support this clone. This CDR3 is CASSVARGPVYNEQFF. As DNA, the CDR3 is TGTGCCAGCAGCGTAGCTAGGGGGCCGGTCTACAATGAGCAGTTCTTC. This chain connects TRBV9 to TRBJ2-1, with 7 bases matching TRBD1. J lost 3 bases, V lost 0 bases, and 6 bases had no gene match. The germline V gene encodes CDR1 SGDLS and CDR2 YYNGEE. The CDR3 extends over 16 amino acids.

This chain links TRBV4-1 with TRBJ1-1; TRBD1 agrees at 8 bases. The germline CDR1 and CDR2 sequences are MGHRA and YSYEKL. The trim removed 3 bases at V and 2 bases at J, leaving 5 bases unmatched. The CDR3 length is 15 residues. The CDR3 DNA sequence: TGCGCCAGCAGCCAGAGGACAGGGACAAACACTGAAGCTTTCTTT. It is translated as CASSQRTGTNTEAFF.

The J gene is TRBJ1-1, the V gene TRBV9; no firm D call. Trimming shortened V by 0 bases and J by 0 bases, and 9 bases separated the two germline ends. The germline V gene has CDR1 SGDLS and CDR2 YYNGEE. The CDR3 covers 15 residues. CDR3 residues: CASSVGAGLNTEAFF. The CDR3 DNA follows: TGTGCCAGCAGCGTAGGGGCGGGCTTGAACACTGAAGCTTTCTTT.

CDR3 nucleotide sequence: TGTGCCAGCAGCGTAGCCGACCGCTACAATGAGCAGTTCTTC. Protein product: CASSVADRYNEQFF. The rearrangement joins TRBV9 to TRBJ2-1; D gene ambiguous. This CDR3 comprises 14 residues. Germline V gene sequence: CDR1 SGDLS, CDR2 YYNGEE. V was shortened by 0 bases and J by 3 bases, with 7 bases between the two germline ends.

The gene calls are TRBV29-1 and TRBJ2-7; 9 positions match TRBD1. This CDR3 comprises 14 residues. V lost 4 bases, J lost 6 bases, and 10 bases stayed unmatched. CDR1 is SQVTM, CDR2 ANQGSEA, per germline. CDR3 DNA sequence: TGCAGCGTTGTGGCAAGGGACAGGGCGGTCGAGCAGTACTTC. Amino acids: CSVVARDRAVEQYF.

The gene calls are TRBV29-1 and TRBJ2-2, with D maybe TRBD2 (5 bases). The germline V gene has CDR1 SQVTM and CDR2 ANQGSEA. Trimming pared 5 bases from V and 5 bases from J, leaving 9 bases between. This CDR3 spans 12 amino acids. This CDR3 is CSVKTRTGELFF. In nucleotides, the CDR3 is TGCAGCGTTAAAACTAGGACCGGGGAGCTGTTTTTT.

Details on this clone: A read error may account for a junction end that differs from germline. At the DNA level, this CDR3 is encoded by other sequences in the same sample as well. The V and J genes are TRBV13 and TRBJ2-4, with D perhaps matching TRBD1 (5 bases). In germline, CDR1 is PRHDT, CDR2 FYEKMQ (reference sequence). CDR3 size: 18 residues. CDR3: CASSLRGWGNLAKNIQYF. The CDR3 nucleotides read TGCGCCAGCAGCTTAAGGGGTTGGGGAAATCTAGCCAAAAACATTCAGTACTTC. The variable domain in full, with the rest retrieved from reference TRBV13 and TRBJ2-4, is AAGVIQSPRHLIKEKRETATLKCYPIPRHDTVYWYQQGPGQDPQFLISFYEKMQSDKGSIPDRFSAQQFSDYHSELNMSSLELGDSALYFCASSLRGWGNLAKNIQYFGAGTRLSVL.

The rearrangement joins TRBV28 to TRBJ1-6; TRBD1 agrees at 10 bases. Trimming took 5 bases from V and 9 from J; bases not matched to a gene: 7. The CDR3 totals 15 residues. Germline assignment: CDR1 MDHEN and CDR2 SYDVKM. This CDR3 reads CASSPPGQGSSPLHF. CDR3 in DNA: TGTGCCAGCAGTCCCCCGGGACAGGGGAGTTCACCCCTCCACTTT. Supplemented by reference TRBV28 and TRBJ1-6, the full variable domain reads DVKVTQSSRYLVKRTGEKVFLECVQDMDHENMFWYRQDPGLGLRLIYFSYDVKMKEKGDIPEGYSVSREKKERFSLILESASTNQTSMYLCASSPPGQGSSPLHFGNGTRLTVT.

This clone was seen once. One end of the junction does not line up with germline, which may come from a read error. The chain employs TRBV4-3 and TRBJ1-1, with 9 bases identical to TRBD1. The CDR3 sequence is 17 residues long. CDR1 and CDR2 from the germline V gene are LGHNA and YSLEER. In nucleotides, the CDR3 is TGCGCCAGCACCCAAGAAGGGGGACAGGGACTGAACACTGAAGCTTTCTTT. It is translated as CASTQEGGQGLNTEAFF.

J is TRBJ2-3 and V is TRBV19, with TRBD1 identical over 9 bases. This CDR3 is 15 amino acids long. CDR1 LNHDA and CDR2 SQIVND come from the germline V gene (reference sequence). With 5 bases clipped from V and 5 bases from J, the junction kept 8 bases outside the gene matches. The CDR3 reads CASSGTGRAQDTQYF. The CDR3 nucleotides read TGTGCCAGTAGTGGGACAGGGAGGGCGCAAGATACGCAGTATTTT.

This clone was observed once. The rearrangement uses TRBV19 and TRBJ2-7; D remains unclear. Germline values: CDR1 LNHDA, CDR2 SQIVND (reference sequence). Trimming removed 8 bases from V and 0 bases from J, with 14 bases in between. There are 14 residues in the CDR3. As DNA, the CDR3 is TGTGCCAGTGGAAAATACGGACGCTCCTACGAGCAGTACTTC. Amino acids: CASGKYGRSYEQYF.

This clone was detected only once. The V gene is TRBV2, the J gene TRBJ2-7, with 8 positions matching TRBD1. From germline, CDR1 is SNHLY and CDR2 FYNNEI. The CDR3 sequence is 15 residues long. The V segment lost 1 base and the J segment 1 base; nucleotides outside the gene matches: 3. The CDR3 sequence is CASSEGQGISYEQYF. The CDR3 DNA reads TGTGCCAGCAGTGAAGGACAGGGGATTTCCTACGAGCAGTACTTC.

The chain is built from TRBV19 and TRBJ1-2, with 8 positions matching TRBD1. Germline V gene sequence: CDR1 LNHDA, CDR2 SQIVND (reference sequence). The CDR3 is 12 residues long. V was clipped by 10 bases and J by 6 bases; unmatched bases: 7. CDR3 DNA sequence: TGTGCCACCCGGACAGGGATGGATGGCTACACCTTC. The encoded protein is CATRTGMDGYTF.

The V gene is TRBV13, the J gene TRBJ2-7; a weak D match, TRBD1 (5 bases). The CDR3 consists of 13 residues. The V gene lost 4 bases and the J gene lost 2 bases, with 9 bases spanning the gap. CDR1 PRHDT and CDR2 FYEKMQ come from the germline V gene (reference sequence). CDR3 DNA: TGTGCCAGCAGCTGGACACATACCTACGAGCAGTACTTC. This gives the protein CASSWTHTYEQYF.

The chain links TRBV7-2 to TRBJ1-5; 11 bases are a match to TRBD1. The CDR3 totals 16 residues. The germline V gene encodes CDR1 SGHTA and CDR2 FQGNSA. J gave up 6 bases and V 4 bases, and 8 bases lay outside the gene matches. Written as DNA, the CDR3 is TGTGCCAGCAGCTCCGAAACCGGGACAGGGGGTCAGCCCCAGCATTTT. Translation: CASSSETGTGGQPQHF.

The chain links TRBV27 to TRBJ1-5, with 7 bases matching TRBD1. The CDR3 sequence is 17 residues long. V lost 5 bases to trimming and J lost 0 bases; unmatched junction nucleotides: 10. The germline gives CDR1 MNHEY, CDR2 SMNVEV (reference sequence). Here the CDR3 DNA reads TGTGCCAGCAGTCCCGGGGACAGCATTTATAGCAATCAGCCCCAGCATTTT. Amino acid sequence: CASSPGDSIYSNQPQHF.

The V and J genes are TRBV29-1 and TRBJ2-1, with D tentatively TRBD1 (6 bases). The CDR3 is 13 amino acids. V was pared by 5 bases and J by 16 bases, with 24 bases between. Germline CDR1 SQVTM, CDR2 ANQGSEA. The CDR3 nucleotides read TGCAGCGTTCTCCCACAGGGTCATGTCTTGATTTTCTTC. Residues: CSVLPQGHVLIFF.

This clone appeared a few times. V usage is TRBV5-4 and J usage is TRBJ2-3; TRBD2 aligns across 11 bases. Germline assignment: CDR1 SGHNT and CDR2 YYREEE (reference sequence). The V segment lost 4 bases and the J segment 2 bases; nucleotides outside the gene matches: 6. The CDR3 extends over 16 amino acids. The CDR3 sequence is CASSPGTSGYTDTQYF. The CDR3 region has the DNA TGTGCCAGCAGCCCAGGGACTAGCGGCTACACAGATACGCAGTATTTT.

There are a few counts of this clone. The chain employs TRBV4-1 and TRBJ1-1; no clear D. The CDR3 length is 14 residues. Looked up from germline, CDR1 is MGHRA and CDR2 is YSYEKL. V shed 1 base and J shed 2 bases, with 8 bases lying between them. The CDR3 nucleotides read TGCGCCAGCAGCCAAGGCACTCCAAACACTGAAGCTTTCTTT. Protein sequence: CASSQGTPNTEAFF.